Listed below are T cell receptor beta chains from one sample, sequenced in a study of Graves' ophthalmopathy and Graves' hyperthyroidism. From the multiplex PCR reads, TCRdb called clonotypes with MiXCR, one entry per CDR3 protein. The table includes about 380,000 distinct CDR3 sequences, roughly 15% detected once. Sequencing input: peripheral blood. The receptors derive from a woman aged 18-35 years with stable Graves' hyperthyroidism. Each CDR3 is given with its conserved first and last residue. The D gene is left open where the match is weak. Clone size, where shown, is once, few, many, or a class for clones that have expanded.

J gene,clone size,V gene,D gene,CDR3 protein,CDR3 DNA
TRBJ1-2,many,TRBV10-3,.,CAISDPSQGYGYTF,TGTGCCATCAGTGACCCGAGCCAGGGCTATGGCTACACCTTC
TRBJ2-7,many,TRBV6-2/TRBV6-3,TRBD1,CASTTGEKSYEQYF,TGTGCCAGCACCACAGGGGAGAAGTCCTACGAGCAGTACTTC
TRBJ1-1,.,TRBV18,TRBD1,CASSPTLQGETEAFF,TGTGCCAGCTCACCAACCCTTCAGGGGGAGACTGAAGCTTTCTTT
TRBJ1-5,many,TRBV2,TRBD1,CASRDRGEAQPQHF,TGTGCCAGCAGGGACAGGGGAGAGGCTCAGCCCCAGCATTTT
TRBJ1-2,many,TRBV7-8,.,CASSLLRREVDYGYTF,TGTGCCAGCAGCTTATTGAGGCGGGAGGTGGACTATGGCTACACCTTC
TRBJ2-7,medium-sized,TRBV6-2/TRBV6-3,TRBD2,CASIRSGGNDEQYF,TGTGCCAGCATTCGAAGCGGGGGGAACGACGAGCAGTACTTC
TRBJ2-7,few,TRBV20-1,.,CSAREAGPSEQYF,TGCAGTGCTAGAGAGGCAGGGCCAAGCGAGCAGTACTTC
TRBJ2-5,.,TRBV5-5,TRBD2,CASSQGGEETQYF,TGTGCCAGCAGCCAGGGAGGGGAAGAGACCCAGTACTTC
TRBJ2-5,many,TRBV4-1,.,CASSQMVQETQYF,TGCGCCAGCAGCCAGATGGTACAAGAGACCCAGTACTTC
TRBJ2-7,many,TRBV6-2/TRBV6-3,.,CASRKGRGLHGAYEQYF,TGTGCCAGCAGAAAGGGCAGGGGACTTCACGGGGCCTACGAGCAGTACTTC
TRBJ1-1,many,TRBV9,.,CASSVAGEGTEAFF,TGTGCCAGCAGCGTAGCTGGGGAGGGAACTGAAGCTTTCTTT
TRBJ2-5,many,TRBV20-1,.,CSGGPWDQETQYF,TGCAGTGGGGGGCCTTGGGACCAAGAGACCCAGTACTTC
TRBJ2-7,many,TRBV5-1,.,CASSSPAGTYEQYF,TGCGCCAGCAGCTCCCCCGCAGGTACCTACGAGCAGTACTTC
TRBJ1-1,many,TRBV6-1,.,CASSPREDTEAFF,TGTGCCAGCAGTCCTAGGGAGGACACTGAAGCTTTCTTT
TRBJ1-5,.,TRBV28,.,CASLTGNQPQHF,TGTGCCAGCCTCACAGGGAATCAGCCCCAGCATTTT
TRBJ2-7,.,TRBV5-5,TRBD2,CASSFLAGGPAYEQYF,TGTGCCAGCAGCTTTTTAGCGGGGGGACCGGCCTACGAGCAGTACTTC
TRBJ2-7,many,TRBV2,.,CASSGTLASSYEQYF,TGTGCCAGCAGTGGGACCCTCGCCTCCTCCTACGAGCAGTACTTC
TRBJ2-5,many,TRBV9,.,CASSVATGLQETQYF,TGTGCCAGCAGCGTAGCTACTGGACTCCAAGAGACCCAGTACTTC
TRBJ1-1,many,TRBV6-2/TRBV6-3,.,CASRRQDLWNTEAFF,TGTGCCAGCAGACGACAGGACCTTTGGAACACTGAAGCTTTCTTT
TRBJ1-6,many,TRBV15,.,CATSRDREGVFHF,TGTGCCACCAGCAGAGATCGGGAGGGGGTTTTCCACTTT
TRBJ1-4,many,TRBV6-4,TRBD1,CASSETSGDRGNEKLFF,TGTGCCAGCAGTGAAACGAGTGGGGACAGGGGTAATGAAAAACTGTTTTTT
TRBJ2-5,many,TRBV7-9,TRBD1,CASSFGDRRTQYF,TGTGCCAGCAGCTTTGGGGACAGGAGGACCCAGTACTTC
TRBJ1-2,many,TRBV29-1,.,CSVLSRGLYNYGYTF,TGCAGCGTTCTGTCCCGGGGGCTATATAACTATGGCTACACCTTC
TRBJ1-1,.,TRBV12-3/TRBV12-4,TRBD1,CASRHTTGTGGSREAFF,TGTGCCAGCAGGCACACCACCGGTACAGGGGGATCGAGGGAGGCTTTCTTT
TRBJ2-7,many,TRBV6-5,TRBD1,CASSYSFQGARYEQYF,TGTGCCAGCAGTTACTCGTTTCAGGGGGCAAGATACGAGCAGTACTTC
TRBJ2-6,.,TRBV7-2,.,CASSQLSSGANVLTF,TGTGCCAGCAGCCAACTAAGCTCTGGGGCCAACGTCCTGACTTTC
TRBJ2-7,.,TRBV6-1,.,CASSAGGQQPSYEQYF,TGTGCCAGCAGTGCGGGGGGACAACAGCCATCCTACGAGCAATACTTC
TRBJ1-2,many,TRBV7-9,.,CASSPIGQRIYGYTF,TGTGCCAGCAGCCCAATAGGACAGAGAATCTATGGCTACACCTTC
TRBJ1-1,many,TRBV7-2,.,CASSRLRMAEAFF,TGTGCCAGCAGCCGTCTCCGTATGGCTGAAGCTTTCTTT
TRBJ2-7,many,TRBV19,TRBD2,CASSTLSGGDAYEQYF,TGTGCCAGTAGTACCCTTAGCGGGGGGGACGCTTACGAGCAGTACTTC
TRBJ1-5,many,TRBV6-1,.,CASSETAYNQPQHF,TGTGCCAGCAGTGAAACGGCCTACAATCAGCCCCAGCATTTT
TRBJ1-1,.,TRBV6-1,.,CASSQGDLNTEAFF,TGTGCCAGCAGTCAAGGAGACTTGAACACTGAAGCTTTCTTT
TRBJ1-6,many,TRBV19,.,CASSSASDSPLHF,TGTGCCAGTAGTTCTGCGTCTGATTCACCCCTCCACTTT
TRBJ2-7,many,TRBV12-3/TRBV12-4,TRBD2,CASSFGKAGRSYEQYF,TGTGCCAGCAGTTTTGGAAAAGCGGGGCGGTCCTACGAGCAGTACTTC